This TCR beta chain was sequenced during a study of identical twins. Study-level findings and limits: With abundant cord blood beta clonotypes, insertions were fewer; memory repertoires showed no such pattern.

The ends lost 1 base at V and 2 bases at J; junction bases unmatched: 4. This CDR3 is built from 16 residues. Germline CDR1 and CDR2: SEHNR and FQNEAQ (reference sequence). Ten or more counts support this clonotype. Its antigen is currently unknown. Template switching, a step in the protocol, added a universal primer site, and cDNA carried unique molecular identifiers. A single record per CDR3 protein comes from TCRdb applying MiXCR to the 5' RACE reads. The data contain 310,000 or so distinct CDR3 sequences, nearly 9.5% of them singletons. This sample was also put to use in a study of yellow fever vaccine responses in identical twins. That investigation notes: Vaccine-induced T cell responses in twins were reportedly observed to appear partly convergent, partly personalized.

Sequencing used CD8+ T cells sorted from blood. The chain joins TRBV7-9 to TRBJ2-1; TRBD2 aligns across 8 bases. This TCR came from a woman between 18 and 29 years old in good health. CDR3 residues: CASSLERRGAYNEQFF. In DNA, the CDR3 is TGTGCCAGCAGCTTAGAGAGGCGGGGGGCCTACAATGAGCAGTTCTTC. Full variable domain (remainder filled in from reference TRBV7-9 and TRBJ2-1): DTGVSQNPRHKITKRGQNVTFRCDPISEHNRLYWYRQTLGQGPEFLTYFQNEAQLEKSRLLSDRFSAERPKGSFSTLEIQRTEQGDSAMYLCASSLERRGAYNEQFFGPGTRLTVL.